This passage covers 4 T cell receptor beta chains from one sample sequenced in a study of shared clonotypes between healthy human individuals. The method was immunoSEQ multiplex PCR; TCRdb's version includes in-frame clones alone and lacks a portion of them. This table has about 470,000 clones, about 85% appearing once. Specimen: PBMCs. The receptors stem from a woman between 35 and 50 years old in good health. Some clones in this sample may be carry-over from other donors' samples.

The chain has TRBV11-2 and TRBJ2-1; possible D gene TRBD1, 5 bases. Germline loops: CDR1 SGHAT, CDR2 FQNNGV. This CDR3 has 15 residues. Trimming cost V 1 base and J 5 bases, with 12 bases left between them. The CDR3 nucleotides read TGTGCCAGCAGCTTAGTGGTGGGGCTAGACAATGAGCAGTTCTTC. Residues: CASSLVVGLDNEQFF.

This CDR3 is CASSRLASRRSYNEQFF. The CDR3 DNA is TGTGCCAGTAGTAGACTAGCGTCAAGACGCTCCTACAATGAGCAGTTCTTC. V usage is TRBV19 and J usage is TRBJ2-1; TRBD2 matches 8 bases. The CDR3 contains 17 residues. In germline, CDR1 is LNHDA, CDR2 SQIVND (reference sequence). The V and J ends lost 4 bases and 0 bases, in that order; junction bases with no gene match: 8.

The chain couples TRBV7-8 to TRBJ1-1; 7 bases agree with TRBD1. The CDR3 extends over 15 amino acids. Germline V gene sequence: CDR1 SGHVS, CDR2 FQNEAQ. Losses at the gene ends were 5 bases for V and 1 base for J; bases not matched to a gene: 7. CDR3 region: CASSPSGTENTEAFF. DNA of the CDR3: TGTGCCAGCAGCCCCTCGGGGACAGAGAACACTGAAGCTTTCTTT.

The table lists this clone with a few counts. This sample includes further DNA sequences coding for the same CDR3. The gene calls are TRBV19 and TRBJ2-7, with TRBD1 identical over 10 bases. Germline lookup yields CDR1 LNHDA and CDR2 SQIVND (reference sequence). The V and J ends lost 6 bases and 3 bases, in that order; junction bases with no gene match: 2. This CDR3 has 13 residues. The CDR3 loop reads CASSRDRGYEQYF. CDR3 nucleotides: TGTGCCAGTAGCCGGGACAGGGGCTACGAGCAGTACTTC.